The next 8 T cell receptor beta chains were all read from a single sample in a study of OX40 agonist ivuxolimab in advanced cancers. The method behind the library was the immunoSEQ multiplex PCR assay. TCRdb mirrors the immuneACCESS table, restricted to in-frame sequences. Some clones are absent from its copies; in checked studies, under half trace to an unresolved V gene, and the reason for the others is unknown. This sample gives roughly 64,000 clones in total; 80% to 90% of them show up just once. The ten largest clones add up to 9.8% of the sample. This sample comprised CD4+ or CD8+ T cells sorted from blood, obtained in a trial of the OX40 agonist ivuxolimab. The receptors shown here come from an adult with an advanced solid tumor such as melanoma, head and neck, liver or kidney cancer.

The chain couples TRBV11-3 to TRBJ2-7; maybe TRBD1 (6 bases). Between the trimmed V and J ends, which lost 1 base and 1 base, there was a span of 11 bases. The germline V gene encodes CDR1 SGHNT and CDR2 YENEEA. The CDR3 spans 15 residues. CDR3 in amino acids: CASSLGTVPSYEQYF. CDR3 nucleotide sequence: TGTGCCAGCAGCTTAGGGACAGTTCCTTCCTACGAGCAGTACTTC.

This clone was detected a few times. This chain links TRBV15 with TRBJ1-5, with a weak D call TRBD1 (5 bases). V was clipped by 0 bases and J by 3 bases, with 9 bases between them. Germline values: CDR1 LNHNV, CDR2 YYDKDF (reference sequence). The CDR3 length is 15 residues. Here the CDR3 reads CATSRERDHNQPQHF. Here the CDR3 DNA reads TGTGCCACCAGCAGAGAGAGGGACCACAATCAGCCCCAGCATTTT.

The chain carries TRBV27 and TRBJ2-7, with no clear D. This CDR3 region has 14 residues. Trimming took 10 bases from V and 2 from J, leaving 18 bases between them. Germline CDR1 is MNHEY and CDR2 is SMNVEV (reference sequence). As DNA, the CDR3 is TGTGCCACCTCACCCCACCTGTTAGCCTACGAGCAGTACTTC. It codes for CATSPHLLAYEQYF.

V gene TRBV5-4 combines with J gene TRBJ2-1; the D gene could be TRBD1 or TRBD2 (5 bases each). Germline V gene lookup returns CDR1 SGHNT and CDR2 YYREEE (reference sequence). The CDR3 runs to 17 residues. The V gene lost 0 bases and the J gene lost 6 bases, with 19 bases spanning the gap. The chain's CDR3 is CASSLEGKSGPSNEQFF. The CDR3 DNA sequence: TGTGCCAGCAGCTTGGAGGGCAAGTCGGGACCCAGCAATGAGCAGTTCTTC.

The rearrangement links TRBV7-2 to TRBJ2-7; TRBD1 matches 11 bases. This CDR3 region has 19 residues. J gave up 5 bases and V 2 bases, and 17 bases lay outside the gene matches. Germline-derived CDR1 and CDR2 are SGHTA and FQGNSA. CDR3 region: CASSLRGGRTGGYTHEQYF. DNA for the CDR3: TGTGCCAGCAGCTTAAGGGGTGGCCGGACAGGGGGCTACACCCACGAGCAGTACTTC.

The V and J genes are TRBV20-1 and TRBJ1-2; tentative D call: TRBD1 (6 bases). This CDR3 spans 11 amino acids. V was shortened by 2 bases and J by 8 bases, with 9 bases between the two germline ends. Germline loops: CDR1 DFQATT, CDR2 SNEGSKA (reference sequence). For the CDR3, the DNA is TGCAGTGCTAGATGGGGACAAGGCTACACCTTC. Residues: CSARWGQGYTF.

The chain recombines TRBV25-1 with TRBJ2-7; TRBD1 or TRBD2 may be the D gene (5 bases each). The V and J ends lost 7 bases and 5 bases respectively, with 9 bases between them. Looked up from germline, CDR1 is MGHDK and CDR2 is SYGVNS. The CDR3 totals 11 residues. CDR3 sequence reads: CASKVGDEQYF. DNA for the CDR3: TGTGCCAGCAAAGTGGGGGACGAGCAGTACTTC.

J is TRBJ2-7 and V is TRBV11-2; 9 bases are shared with TRBD2. In germline, CDR1 is SGHAT, CDR2 FQNNGV. The junction had 9 bases not matched to a gene; V was cut back by 3 bases and J by 0 bases. The CDR3 is 17 residues long. The CDR3: CASSLGWTSESSYEQYF. The CDR3, as DNA: TGTGCCAGCAGCTTGGGATGGACTAGCGAGAGCTCCTACGAGCAGTACTTC.